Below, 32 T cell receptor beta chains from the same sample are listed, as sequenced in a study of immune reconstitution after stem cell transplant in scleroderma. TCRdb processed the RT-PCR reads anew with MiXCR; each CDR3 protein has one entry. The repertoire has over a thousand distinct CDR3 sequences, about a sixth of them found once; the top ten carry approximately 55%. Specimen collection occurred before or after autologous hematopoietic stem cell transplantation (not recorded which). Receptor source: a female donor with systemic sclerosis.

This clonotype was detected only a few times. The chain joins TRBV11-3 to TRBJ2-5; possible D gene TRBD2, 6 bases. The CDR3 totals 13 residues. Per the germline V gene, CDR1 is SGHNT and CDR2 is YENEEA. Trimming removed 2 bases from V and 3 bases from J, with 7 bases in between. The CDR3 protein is CASSLRGEETQYF. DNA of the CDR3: TGTGCCAGCAGCTTACGCGGGGAAGAGACCCAGTACTTC. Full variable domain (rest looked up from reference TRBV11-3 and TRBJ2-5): EAGVVQSPRYKIIEKKQPVAFWCNPISGHNTLYWYLQNLGQGPELLIRYENEEAVDDSQLPKDRFSAERLKGVDSTLKIQPAELGDSAVYLCASSLRGEETQYFGPGTRLLVL.

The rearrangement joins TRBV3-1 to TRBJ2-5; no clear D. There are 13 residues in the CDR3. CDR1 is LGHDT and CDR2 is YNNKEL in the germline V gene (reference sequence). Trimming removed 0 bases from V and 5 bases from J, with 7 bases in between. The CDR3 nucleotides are TGTGCCAGCAGCCAAGAGAGTGGGGAGACCCAGTACTTC. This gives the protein CASSQESGETQYF.

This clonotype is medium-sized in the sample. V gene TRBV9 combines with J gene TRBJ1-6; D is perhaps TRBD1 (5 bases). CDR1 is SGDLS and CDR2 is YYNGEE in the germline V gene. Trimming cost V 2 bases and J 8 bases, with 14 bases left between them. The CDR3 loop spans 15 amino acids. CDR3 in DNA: TGTGCCAGCAGCGTCGGTACGGAGGGGTATTCACCCCTCCACTTT. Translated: CASSVGTEGYSPLHF. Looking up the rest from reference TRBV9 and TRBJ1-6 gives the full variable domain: DSGVTQTPKHLITATGQRVTLRCSPRSGDLSVYWYQQSLDQGLQFLIQYYNGEERAKGNILERFSAQQFPDLHSELNLSSLELGDSALYFCASSVGTEGYSPLHFGNGTRLTVT.

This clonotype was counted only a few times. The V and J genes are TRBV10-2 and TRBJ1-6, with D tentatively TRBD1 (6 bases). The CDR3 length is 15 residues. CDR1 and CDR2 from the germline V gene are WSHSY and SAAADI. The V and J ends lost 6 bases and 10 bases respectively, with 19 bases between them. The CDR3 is CASRPNRQDGSPLHF. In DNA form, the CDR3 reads TGCGCCAGCAGGCCCAACCGACAGGACGGATCACCCCTCCACTTT.

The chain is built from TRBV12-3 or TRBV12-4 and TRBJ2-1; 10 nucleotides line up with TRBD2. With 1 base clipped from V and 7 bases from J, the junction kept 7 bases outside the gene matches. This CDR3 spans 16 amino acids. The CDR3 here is CASSLEGLAFVNEQFF. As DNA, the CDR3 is TGTGCCAGCAGTTTAGAGGGACTAGCGTTCGTTAATGAGCAGTTCTTC.

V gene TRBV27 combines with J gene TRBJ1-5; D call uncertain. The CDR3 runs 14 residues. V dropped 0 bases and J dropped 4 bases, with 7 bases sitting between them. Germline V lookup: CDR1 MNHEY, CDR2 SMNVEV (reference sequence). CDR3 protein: CASSLSPGNQPQHF. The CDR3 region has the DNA TGTGCCAGCAGTTTATCCCCCGGGAATCAGCCCCAGCATTTT.

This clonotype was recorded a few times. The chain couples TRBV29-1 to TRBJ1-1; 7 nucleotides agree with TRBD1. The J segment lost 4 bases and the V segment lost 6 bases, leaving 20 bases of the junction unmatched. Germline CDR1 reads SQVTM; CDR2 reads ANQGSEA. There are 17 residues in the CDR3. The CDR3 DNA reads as TGCAGCGTGGGACAGCTGGCTTTGGAGGGCGAAGGCACTGAAGCTTTCTTT. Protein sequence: CSVGQLALEGEGTEAFF.

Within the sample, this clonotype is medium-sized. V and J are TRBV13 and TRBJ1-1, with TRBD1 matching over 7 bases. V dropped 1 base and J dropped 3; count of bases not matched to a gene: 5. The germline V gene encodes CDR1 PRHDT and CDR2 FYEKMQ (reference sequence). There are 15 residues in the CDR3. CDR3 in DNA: TGTGCCAGCAGCTTAGACAGGGGTTCGGACACTGAAGCTTTCTTT. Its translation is CASSLDRGSDTEAFF.

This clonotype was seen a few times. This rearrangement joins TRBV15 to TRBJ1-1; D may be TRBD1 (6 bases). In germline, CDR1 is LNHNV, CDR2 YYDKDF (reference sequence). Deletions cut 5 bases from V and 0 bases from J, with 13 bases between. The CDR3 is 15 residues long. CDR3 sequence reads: CATSGGQLMNTEAFF. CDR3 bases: TGTGCCACCAGCGGAGGACAGCTCATGAACACTGAAGCTTTCTTT.

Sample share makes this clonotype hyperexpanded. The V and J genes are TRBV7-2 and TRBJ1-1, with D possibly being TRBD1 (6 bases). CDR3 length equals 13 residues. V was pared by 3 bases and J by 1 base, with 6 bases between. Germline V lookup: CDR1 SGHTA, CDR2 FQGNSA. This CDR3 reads CASSLTGNTEAFF. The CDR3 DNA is TGTGCCAGCAGCTTGACAGGGAACACTGAAGCTTTCTTT.

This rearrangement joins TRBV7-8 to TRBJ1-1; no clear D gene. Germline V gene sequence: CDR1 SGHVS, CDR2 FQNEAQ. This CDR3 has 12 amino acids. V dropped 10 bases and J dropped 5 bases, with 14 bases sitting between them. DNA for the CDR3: TGTGCCACCGGACTTGGCCGAACTGAAGCTTTCTTT. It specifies CATGLGRTEAFF.

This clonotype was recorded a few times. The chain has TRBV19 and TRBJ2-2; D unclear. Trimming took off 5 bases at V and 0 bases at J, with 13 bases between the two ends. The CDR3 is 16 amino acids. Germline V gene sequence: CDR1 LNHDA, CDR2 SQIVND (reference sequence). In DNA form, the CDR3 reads TGTGCCAGTAGTTTAAGGAGCGTAGCGAACACCGGGGAGCTGTTTTTT. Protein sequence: CASSLRSVANTGELFF.

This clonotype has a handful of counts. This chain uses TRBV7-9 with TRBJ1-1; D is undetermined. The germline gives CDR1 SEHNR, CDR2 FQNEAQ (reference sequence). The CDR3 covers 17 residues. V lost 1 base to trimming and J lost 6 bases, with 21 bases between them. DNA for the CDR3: TGTGCCAGCAGCTTAGTAACGTCAGGCGGTAGGACGGCTGAAGCTTTCTTT. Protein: CASSLVTSGGRTAEAFF.

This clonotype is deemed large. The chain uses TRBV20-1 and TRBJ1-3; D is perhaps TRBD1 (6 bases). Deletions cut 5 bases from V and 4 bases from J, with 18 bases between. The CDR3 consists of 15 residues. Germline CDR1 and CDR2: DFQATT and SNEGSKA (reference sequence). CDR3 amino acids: CSAFRNRDGGNTIYF. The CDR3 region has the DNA TGCAGTGCTTTCCGGAACAGGGACGGAGGAAACACCATATATTTT.

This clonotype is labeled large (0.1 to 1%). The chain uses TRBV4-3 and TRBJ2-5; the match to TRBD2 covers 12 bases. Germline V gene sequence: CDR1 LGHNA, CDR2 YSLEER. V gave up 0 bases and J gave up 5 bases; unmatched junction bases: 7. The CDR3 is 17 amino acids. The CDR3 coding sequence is TGCGCCAGCAGCCAAGAGGGGACTAGCGGGTGGGAGGAGACCCAGTACTTC. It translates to CASSQEGTSGWEETQYF.

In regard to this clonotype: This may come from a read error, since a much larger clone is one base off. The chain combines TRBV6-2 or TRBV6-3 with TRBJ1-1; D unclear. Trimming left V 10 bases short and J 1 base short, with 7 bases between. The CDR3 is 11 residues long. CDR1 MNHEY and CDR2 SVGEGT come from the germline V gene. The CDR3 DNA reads TGTGCCAACGGGAAGAACACTGAAGCTTTCTTT. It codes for CANGKNTEAFF.

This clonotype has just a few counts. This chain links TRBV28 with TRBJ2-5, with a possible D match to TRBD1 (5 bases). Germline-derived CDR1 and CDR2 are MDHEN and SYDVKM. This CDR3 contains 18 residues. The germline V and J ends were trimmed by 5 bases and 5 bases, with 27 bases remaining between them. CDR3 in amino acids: CASSTDSLFTSPMETQYF. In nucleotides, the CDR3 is TGTGCCAGCAGTACAGACAGTTTGTTCACGAGCCCCATGGAGACCCAGTACTTC.

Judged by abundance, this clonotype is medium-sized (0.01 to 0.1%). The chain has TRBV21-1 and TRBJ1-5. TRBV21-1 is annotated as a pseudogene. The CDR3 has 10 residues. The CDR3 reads CASSNLSQHF. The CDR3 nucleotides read TGTGCCAGCAGCAATTTGTCCCAGCATTTT.

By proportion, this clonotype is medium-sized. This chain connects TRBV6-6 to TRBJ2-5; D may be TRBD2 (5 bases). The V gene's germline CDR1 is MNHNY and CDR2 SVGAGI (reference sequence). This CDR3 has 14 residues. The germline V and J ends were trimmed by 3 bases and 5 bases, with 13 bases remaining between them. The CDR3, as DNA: TGTGCCAGCAGTTATACCCACGGCGGGGAGACCCAGTACTTC. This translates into CASSYTHGGETQYF.

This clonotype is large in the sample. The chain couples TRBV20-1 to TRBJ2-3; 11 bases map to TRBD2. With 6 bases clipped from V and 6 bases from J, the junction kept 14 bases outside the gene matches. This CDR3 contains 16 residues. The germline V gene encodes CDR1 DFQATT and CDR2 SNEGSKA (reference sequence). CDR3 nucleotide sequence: TGCAGTGCGAACAACCTACCGGGACTAGCGGCCGATACGCAGTATTTT. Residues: CSANNLPGLAADTQYF.

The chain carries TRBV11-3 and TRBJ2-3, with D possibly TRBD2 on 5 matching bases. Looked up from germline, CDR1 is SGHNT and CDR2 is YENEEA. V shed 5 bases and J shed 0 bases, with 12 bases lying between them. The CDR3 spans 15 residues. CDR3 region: CASSQRRGSTDTQYF. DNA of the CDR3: TGTGCCAGCAGCCAGCGGCGAGGGAGCACAGATACGCAGTATTTT.

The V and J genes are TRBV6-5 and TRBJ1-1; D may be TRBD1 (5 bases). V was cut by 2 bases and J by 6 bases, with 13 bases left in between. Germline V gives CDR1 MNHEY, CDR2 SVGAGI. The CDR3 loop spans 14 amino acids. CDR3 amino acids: CASSYEGVIAEAFF. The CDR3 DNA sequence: TGTGCCAGCAGTTACGAAGGGGTAATTGCTGAAGCTTTCTTT.

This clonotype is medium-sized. The DNA for the CDR3 is TGTGCCAGCAGTACGGGCCTTGGAGGCTACACCTTC. This gives the protein CASSTGLGGYTF. The chain is built from TRBV12-3 or TRBV12-4 and TRBJ1-2, with D unresolved. V was cut by 5 bases and J by 8 bases, with 12 bases left in between. The CDR3 is 12 residues long.

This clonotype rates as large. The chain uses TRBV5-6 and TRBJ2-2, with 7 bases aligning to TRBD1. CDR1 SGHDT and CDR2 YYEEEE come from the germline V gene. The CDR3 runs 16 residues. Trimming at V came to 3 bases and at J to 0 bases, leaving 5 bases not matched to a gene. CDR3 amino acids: CASSWTGTANTGELFF. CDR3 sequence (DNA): TGTGCCAGCAGCTGGACCGGGACAGCGAACACCGGGGAGCTGTTTTTT. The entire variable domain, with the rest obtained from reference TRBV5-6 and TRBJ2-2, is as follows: DAGVTQSPTHLIKTRGQQVTLRCSPKSGHDTVSWYQQALGQGPQFIFQYYEEEERQRGNFPDRFSGHQFPNYSSELNVNALLLGDSALYLCASSWTGTANTGELFFGEGSRLTVL.

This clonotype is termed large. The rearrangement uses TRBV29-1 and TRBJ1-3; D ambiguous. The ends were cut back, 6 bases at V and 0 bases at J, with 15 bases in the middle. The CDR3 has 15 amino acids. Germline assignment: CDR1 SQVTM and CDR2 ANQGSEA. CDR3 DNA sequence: TGCAGCGTGGGCGGACCGACGTTCTCTGGAAACACCATATATTTT. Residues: CSVGGPTFSGNTIYF. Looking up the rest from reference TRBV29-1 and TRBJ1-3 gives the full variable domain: SAVISQKPSRDICQRGTSLTIQCQVDSQVTMMFWYRQQPGQSLTLIATANQGSEATYESGFVIDKFPISRPNLTFSTLTVSNMSPEDSSIYLCSVGGPTFSGNTIYFGEGSWLTVV.

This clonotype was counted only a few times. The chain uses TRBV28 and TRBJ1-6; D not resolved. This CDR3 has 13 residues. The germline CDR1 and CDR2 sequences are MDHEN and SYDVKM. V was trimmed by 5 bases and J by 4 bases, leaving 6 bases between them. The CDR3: CASSTGYNSPLHF. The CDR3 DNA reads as TGTGCCAGCAGTACGGGTTATAATTCACCCCTCCACTTT.

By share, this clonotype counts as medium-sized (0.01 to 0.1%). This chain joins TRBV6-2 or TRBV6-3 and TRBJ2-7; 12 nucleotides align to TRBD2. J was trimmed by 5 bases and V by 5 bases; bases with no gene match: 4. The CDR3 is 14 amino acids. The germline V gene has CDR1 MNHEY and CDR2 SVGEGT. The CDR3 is CASSRLAGANEQYF. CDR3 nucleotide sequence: TGTGCCAGCAGTCGACTAGCGGGAGCAAACGAGCAGTACTTC.

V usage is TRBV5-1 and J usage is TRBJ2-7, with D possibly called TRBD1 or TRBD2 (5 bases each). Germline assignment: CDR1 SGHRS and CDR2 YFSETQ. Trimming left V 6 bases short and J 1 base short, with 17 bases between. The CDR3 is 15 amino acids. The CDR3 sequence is CASTQLGTGSYEQYF. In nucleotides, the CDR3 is TGCGCCAGCACTCAATTAGGGACGGGATCCTACGAGCAGTACTTC.

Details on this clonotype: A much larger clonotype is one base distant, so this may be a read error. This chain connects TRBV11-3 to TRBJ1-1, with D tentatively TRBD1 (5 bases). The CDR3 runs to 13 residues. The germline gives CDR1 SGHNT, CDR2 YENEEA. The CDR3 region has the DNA TGTGTCAGCAGCAAAGGGACGGACACTGAAGCTTTCTTT. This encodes CVSSKGTDTEAFF.

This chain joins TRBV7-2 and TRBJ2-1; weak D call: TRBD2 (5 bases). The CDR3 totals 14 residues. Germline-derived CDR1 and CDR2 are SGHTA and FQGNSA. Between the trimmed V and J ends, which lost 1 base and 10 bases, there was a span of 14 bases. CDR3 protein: CASSLVGSVREQFF. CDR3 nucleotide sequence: TGTGCCAGCAGCTTAGTGGGGAGTGTTAGGGAGCAGTTCTTC.

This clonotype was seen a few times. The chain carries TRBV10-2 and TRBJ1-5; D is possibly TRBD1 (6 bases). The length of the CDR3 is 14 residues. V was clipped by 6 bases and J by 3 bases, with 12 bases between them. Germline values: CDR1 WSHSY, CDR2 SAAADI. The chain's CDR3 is CASRAGAYNQPQHF. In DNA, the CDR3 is TGCGCCAGCAGGGCAGGGGCCTACAATCAGCCCCAGCATTTT.

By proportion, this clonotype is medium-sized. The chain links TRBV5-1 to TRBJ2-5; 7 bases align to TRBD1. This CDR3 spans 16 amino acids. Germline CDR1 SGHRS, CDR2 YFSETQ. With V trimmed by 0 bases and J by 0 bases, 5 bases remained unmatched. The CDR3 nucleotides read TGCGCCAGCAGCTTGGTTGGGACAGACCACCAAGAGACCCAGTACTTC. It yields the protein CASSLVGTDHQETQYF.